Reported below is one TCR beta chain. Its antigen is not known. The data were taken from a study of pediatric ulcerative colitis. Study outcomes and limitations: No controls had the two rectal clonotypes shared by ulcerative colitis patients. Acute severe colitis showed lower rectal diversity from clonal expansions.

Blood was drawn at the time of colonoscopy. Trimming cost V 1 base and J 4 bases, with 13 bases left between them. Germline CDR1 and CDR2: LGHNA and YNFKEQ. This CDR3 comprises 15 residues. Sequencing was at survey level. Sequenced by immunoSEQ multiplex PCR; TCRdb stores in-frame clones only, minus some. The sample includes some 57,000 clones, about 89% of them seen just once. The sequenced sample was blood. The origin of this receptor is a boy aged 5 to 17 who was a control in a study of pediatric ulcerative colitis. The chain recombines TRBV4-2 with TRBJ1-2; D ambiguous. CDR3 region: CASSQAEGAGYGYTF. The DNA for the CDR3 is TGTGCCAGCAGCCAAGCAGAGGGCGCTGGCTATGGCTACACCTTC.